These T cell receptor beta chains were read from a single sample in a study of cytomegalovirus exposure and HLA in healthy donors. Measured with immunoSEQ multiplex PCR; TCRdb has only the in-frame clones, and not every one. This table holds over 130,000 clones, about three quarters found once. The sequencing input was PBMCs. These TCRs come from a man aged 40-49 years in good health and CMV-seronegative. The CDR3 runs from the conserved cysteine through the conserved F or W. A D gene is named only where the DNA matches it firmly. Clone size is shown for a subset of rows, as once, few, many or a class of expanded clone.

d_call	v_call	clone_size	j_call	cdr3_aa	cdr3_nt
TRBD1	TRBV10-3	.	TRBJ1-4	CAIRTGGGLEKLFF	TGTGCCATCAGGACAGGGGGGGGGTTGGAAAAACTGTTTTTT
TRBD2	TRBV4-2	.	TRBJ2-3	CASSQPGTSGSGDTQYF	TGTGCCAGCAGCCAGCCTGGGACTAGCGGGAGCGGAGATACGCAGTATTTT
.	TRBV19	.	TRBJ1-2	CASKQGGIYGYTF	TGTGCCAGTAAACAGGGTGGGATCTATGGCTACACCTTC
.	TRBV7-6	.	TRBJ1-6	CASSLNREGNSPLHF	TGTGCCAGCAGCTTAAACCGGGAAGGGAATTCACCCCTCCACTTT
.	TRBV18	few	TRBJ1-3	CASSSGGDISGNTIYF	TGTGCCAGCTCCTCGGGAGGGGATATCTCTGGAAACACCATATATTTT
TRBD2	TRBV11-2	.	TRBJ2-1	CASSLGREGQGEQFF	TGTGCCAGCAGCTTAGGGCGGGAGGGCCAGGGTGAGCAGTTCTTC
.	TRBV5-1	.	TRBJ2-5	CASSLDLTSLVKTQYF	TGCGCCAGCAGCTTGGATTTGACTTCCCTGGTGAAGACCCAGTACTTC
.	TRBV9	.	TRBJ2-6	CASSLGESSGANVLTF	TGTGCCAGCAGCTTGGGAGAATCATCTGGGGCCAACGTCCTGACTTTC
.	TRBV7-9	.	TRBJ1-1	CASSTIQGLGETEAFF	TGTGCCAGCAGCACCATACAGGGTTTAGGAGAAACTGAAGCTTTCTTT
TRBD2	TRBV7-9	.	TRBJ2-7	CSSSFGVPTGLAGYEQYF	TGTTCCAGCAGCTTCGGGGTGCCAACGGGACTAGCAGGTTACGAGCAGTACTTC
.	TRBV28	.	TRBJ2-2	CASSPHREPGELFF	TGTGCCAGCAGCCCACACAGGGAACCCGGGGAGCTGTTTTTT
.	TRBV7-9	.	TRBJ1-4	CASSHRGIPTNEKLFF	TGTGCCAGCAGCCATAGGGGGATTCCAACTAATGAAAAACTGTTTTTT
.	TRBV6-5	.	TRBJ1-2	CASSYEFGRQNYGYTF	TGTGCCAGCAGTTACGAATTCGGGCGACAGAACTATGGCTACACCTTC
.	TRBV21-1	.	TRBJ2-7	CASSNCERTYEQYF	TGTGCCAGCAGCAATTGCGAGCGGACCTACGAGCAGTACTTC
TRBD2	TRBV4-1	once	TRBJ2-2	CASSRKFGGDGELFF	TGCGCCAGCAGCCGGAAGTTCGGGGGGGACGGGGAGCTGTTTTTT
TRBD1	TRBV11-2	.	TRBJ2-7	CASSPTRDRDRGTKQYF	TGTGCCAGCAGCCCAACTAGGGACAGGGACAGGGGTACTAAGCAGTACTTC
.	TRBV7-2	.	TRBJ2-7	CASSLAPGVSEQYF	TGTGCCAGCAGCTTAGCCCCGGGGGTCTCCGAGCAGTACTTC
.	TRBV5-1	.	TRBJ2-5	CASSHLDTGPETQYF	TGCGCCAGCAGCCACCTTGATACAGGGCCAGAGACCCAGTACTTC
TRBD2	TRBV7-7	.	TRBJ2-1	CASSPTSGVNEQFF	TGTGCCAGCAGTCCTACTAGCGGGGTCAATGAGCAGTTCTTC
TRBD1	TRBV28	few	TRBJ2-3	CASSGPGTGGDTQYF	TGTGCCAGCAGTGGTCCCGGGACAGGGGGCGATACGCAGTATTTT